One and the same sample provided the 17 T cell receptor beta chains below, sequenced in a study of regulatory T cells in long-lasting Graves disease. To make TCR beta libraries, researchers used iRepertoire HTBI primers and Arm-PCR of CDR3 regions. TCRdb reanalysed the multiplex PCR reads using MiXCR and keeps one entry per CDR3 protein. The data contain about 470,000 distinct CDR3 sequences, approximately 15% of them singletons. Time point in this sample: newly diagnosed GD, antithyroid drugs for less than 3 months. Researchers made the TCR library from RNA that was extracted from PBMCs. The same data also went into a second study, on T cells in Graves' hyperthyroidism and ophthalmopathy.

The sequencing here drew on peripheral blood mononuclear cells (PBMCs), taken at new diagnosis, from a patient treated with antithyroid drugs. The receptors originated from a woman aged 25 to 45 with Graves disease.

This clonotype occurred many times. V gene TRBV4-1 combines with J gene TRBJ1-6; 9 nucleotides agree with TRBD1. V lost 1 base to trimming and J lost 6 bases; unmatched junction nucleotides: 10. The CDR3 loop spans 18 amino acids. Germline-derived CDR1 and CDR2 are MGHRA and YSYEKL. The chain's CDR3 is CASSQVLVRDRANSPLHF. The CDR3 DNA reads TGCGCCAGCAGCCAAGTACTTGTTAGGGACAGGGCTAATTCACCCCTCCACTTT.

This clonotype was counted at least ten times. The genes are TRBV2 and TRBJ1-5, with D possibly matching TRBD1 (6 bases). The V and J ends lost 8 bases and 8 bases respectively, with 25 bases between them. The germline CDR1 and CDR2 sequences are SNHLY and FYNNEI. The CDR3 is made up of 16 amino acids. CDR3 loop: CASDVQGPTSAKPQHF. The DNA for the CDR3 is TGTGCCAGCGATGTGCAGGGGCCTACATCAGCCAAGCCCCAGCATTTT.

The sample holds many counts of this clonotype. The chain uses TRBV2 and TRBJ1-2; 8 bases line up with TRBD1. Trimming at V came to 5 bases and at J to 7 bases, leaving 6 bases not matched to a gene. The CDR3 length is 13 residues. The germline gives CDR1 SNHLY, CDR2 FYNNEI. In DNA form, the CDR3 reads TGTGCCAGCAGTCAGCAGGGGGCGCGTGGCTACACCTTC. Translating it yields CASSQQGARGYTF. Looking up the rest from reference TRBV2 and TRBJ1-2 gives the full variable domain: EPEVTQTPSHQVTQMGQEVILRCVPISNHLYFYWYRQILGQKVEFLVSFYNNEISEKSEIFDDQFSVERPDGSNFTLKIRSTKLEDSAMYFCASSQQGARGYTFGSGTRLTVV.

The chain uses TRBV19 and TRBJ2-1; no definite D call. The CDR3 contains 15 residues. Germline V CDR1 and CDR2: LNHDA, SQIVND (reference sequence). V gave up 8 bases and J gave up 7 bases, with 21 bases separating them. CDR3 loop: CASAAEQRSRNEQFF. CDR3 in DNA: TGTGCCAGTGCGGCCGAACAGAGGTCGAGGAATGAGCAGTTCTTC.

This clonotype occurred many times. The rearrangement joins TRBV7-8 to TRBJ1-2; 7 bases agree with TRBD1. Germline V gene data show CDR1 as SGHVS and CDR2 as FQNEAQ. The CDR3 covers 13 residues. J lost 8 bases, V lost 2 bases, and 5 bases had no gene match. The CDR3 loop is CASSLNRGLGYTF. The CDR3 coding sequence is TGTGCCAGCAGCTTAAACAGGGGCCTGGGCTACACCTTC. Complete variable domain (other parts from reference TRBV7-8 and TRBJ1-2): GAGVSQSPRYKVAKRGQDVALRCDPISGHVSLFWYQQALGQGPEFLTYFQNEAQLDKSGLPSDRFFAERPEGSVSTLKIQRTQQEDSAVYLCASSLNRGLGYTFGSGTRLTVV.

This clonotype was detected a few times. The gene calls are TRBV27 and TRBJ1-6, with D hard to call. This CDR3 region has 17 residues. V was clipped by 3 bases and J by 0 bases, with 12 bases between them. The germline V gene encodes CDR1 MNHEY and CDR2 SMNVEV (reference sequence). The CDR3 DNA reads TGTGCCAGCAGTTTGTCAGGAGAGAGCTCCTATAATTCACCCCTCCACTTT. It codes for CASSLSGESSYNSPLHF.

In its sample, this clonotype was seen many times. The CDR3 sequence is CASSFRQGGGGYTF. DNA of the CDR3: TGTGCCAGCAGCTTTCGGCAGGGTGGAGGTGGCTACACCTTC. The V call is TRBV7-3, the J call TRBJ1-2; possible D gene TRBD1, 5 bases. Trimming left V 3 bases short and J 7 bases short, with 15 bases between. The CDR3 loop spans 14 amino acids. Germline V gene lookup returns CDR1 SGHTA and CDR2 FQGTGA.

This clonotype was counted ten times or more. The genes are TRBV11-2 and TRBJ2-3, with D unresolved. Germline V gene lookup returns CDR1 SGHAT and CDR2 FQNNGV. The CDR3 extends over 14 amino acids. V was shortened by 2 bases and J by 4 bases, with 10 bases between the two germline ends. The CDR3 region is CASSLSRSPDTQYF. The CDR3 DNA is TGTGCCAGCAGCTTATCGCGTAGTCCAGATACGCAGTATTTT. The entire variable domain, with the rest obtained from reference TRBV11-2 and TRBJ2-3, is as follows: EAGVAQSPRYKIIEKRQSVAFWCNPISGHATLYWYQQILGQGPKLLIQFQNNGVVDDSQLPKDRFSAERLKGVDSTLKIQPAKLEDSAVYLCASSLSRSPDTQYFGPGTRLTVL.

The table lists this clonotype with a few counts. V usage is TRBV7-3 and J usage is TRBJ2-1; 13 bases are a match to TRBD2. The germline gives CDR1 SGHTA, CDR2 FQGTGA. This CDR3 has 16 residues. J gave up 5 bases and V 5 bases, and 6 bases lay outside the gene matches. DNA of the CDR3: TGTGCCAGCAGCCCGGGACTAGCGGGAATCCACAATGAGCAGTTCTTC. It translates to CASSPGLAGIHNEQFF.

The sample holds many counts of this clonotype. For the CDR3, the DNA is TGTGCCAGCTCCCGGACTGAACACTACGAGCAGTACTTC. Translation: CASSRTEHYEQYF. The V gene is TRBV18, the J gene TRBJ2-7; TRBD2 might be the D (5 bases). CDR1 KGHSH and CDR2 LQKENI come from the germline V gene. Trimming left V 6 bases short and J 3 bases short, with 12 bases between. This CDR3 spans 13 amino acids.

This clonotype was seen at least ten times. V usage is TRBV6-9 and J usage is TRBJ2-3, with a tentative D call TRBD1 (6 bases). The CDR3 has 14 amino acids. Germline loops: CDR1 MNHGY, CDR2 SVAAGI. V dropped 3 bases and J dropped 4 bases, with 11 bases sitting between them. CDR3 coding DNA: TGTGCCAGCAGTTACCAGGGGCGGGCAGATACGCAGTATTTT. Protein: CASSYQGRADTQYF.

Many counts were recorded for this clonotype. The V call is TRBV20-1, the J call TRBJ1-6; D is ambiguous. V was trimmed by 2 bases and J by 9 bases, leaving 11 bases between them. Germline V lookup: CDR1 DFQATT, CDR2 SNEGSKA (reference sequence). This CDR3 contains 13 residues. The CDR3 here is CSARPRAGSPLHF. CDR3 coding DNA: TGCAGTGCTAGACCTCGAGCGGGTTCACCCCTCCACTTT.

This rearrangement joins TRBV6-2 or TRBV6-3 to TRBJ1-1; weak D call: TRBD1 (5 bases). CDR1 is MNHEY and CDR2 is SVGEGT in the germline V gene. CDR3 length: 16 amino acids. V dropped 4 bases and J dropped 0 bases, with 15 bases sitting between them. For the CDR3, the DNA is TGTGCCAGCAGTTTCACTCCGGGACGCCTGAACACTGAAGCTTTCTTT. Its protein is CASSFTPGRLNTEAFF.

This clonotype was counted at least ten times. V is TRBV12-3 or TRBV12-4 and J is TRBJ2-1; TRBD1 matches at 9 bases. The J call is doubtful: the DNA matches TRBJ2-5 better. The length of the CDR3 is 16 residues. DNA for the CDR3: TGTGCCAGCAGTTTAGCCCTGGGACAGGGCGACGAGACCCAGTACTTC. This gives the protein CASSLALGQGDETQYF.

This clonotype showed up many times. The chain recombines TRBV19 with TRBJ1-1; tentatively, D is TRBD1 (5 bases). This CDR3 comprises 15 residues. The V and J ends lost 1 base and 3 bases respectively, with 12 bases between them. The germline V gene has CDR1 LNHDA and CDR2 SQIVND (reference sequence). In DNA, the CDR3 is TGTGCCAGTAGTATAGGAGCGGGGGAGTACACTGAAGCTTTCTTT. Encoded protein: CASSIGAGEYTEAFF.

This clonotype was seen many times. The rearrangement joins TRBV12-3 or TRBV12-4 to TRBJ2-7; D not certain. V was trimmed by 0 bases and J by 5 bases, leaving 5 bases between them. CDR3 length: 12 residues. CDR3 region: CASSLALNEQYF. CDR3 coding DNA: TGTGCCAGCAGTTTAGCCCTTAACGAGCAGTACTTC.

This clonotype was counted ten times or more. This chain uses TRBV12-3 or TRBV12-4 with TRBJ2-1; 9 nucleotides match TRBD1. This CDR3 has 15 amino acids. The trim removed 0 bases at V and 6 bases at J, leaving 3 bases unmatched. The DNA for the CDR3 is TGTGCCAGCAGTTTAGCGGGGACAGGGACCAATGAGCAGTTCTTC. Amino acid sequence: CASSLAGTGTNEQFF.